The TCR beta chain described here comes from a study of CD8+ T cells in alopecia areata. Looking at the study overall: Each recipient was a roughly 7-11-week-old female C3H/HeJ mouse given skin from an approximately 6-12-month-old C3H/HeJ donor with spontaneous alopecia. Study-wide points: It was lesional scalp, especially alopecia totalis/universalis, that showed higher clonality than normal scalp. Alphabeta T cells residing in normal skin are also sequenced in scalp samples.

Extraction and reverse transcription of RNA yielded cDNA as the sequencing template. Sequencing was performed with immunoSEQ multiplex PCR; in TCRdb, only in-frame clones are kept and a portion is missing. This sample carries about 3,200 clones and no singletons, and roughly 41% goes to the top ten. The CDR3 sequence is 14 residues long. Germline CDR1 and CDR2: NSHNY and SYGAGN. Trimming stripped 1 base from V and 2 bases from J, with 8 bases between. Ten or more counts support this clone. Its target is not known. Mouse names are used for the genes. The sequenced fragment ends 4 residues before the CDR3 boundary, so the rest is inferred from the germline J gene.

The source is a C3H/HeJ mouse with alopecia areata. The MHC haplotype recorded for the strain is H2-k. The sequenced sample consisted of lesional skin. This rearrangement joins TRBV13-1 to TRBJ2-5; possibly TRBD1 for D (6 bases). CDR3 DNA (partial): TGTGCCAGCAGTGATAGGGACATCCAAGAC. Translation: CASSDRDIQD. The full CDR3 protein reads CASSDRDIQDTQYF.